These 14 T cell receptor beta chains were sequenced from one sample in a study of shared T cell receptors in the human thymus. Only in-frame clones appear in the TCRdb table, and some are missing; sequencing was by immunoSEQ multiplex PCR. The table records some 760,000 clones, 75% to 90% of them present only once. The same specimen was also included in a second study, on human thymus T cells.

What was sequenced was thymocytes. The receptor source for this set is a girl less than two years old with a congenital heart defect.

J is TRBJ2-1 and V is TRBV27, with TRBD2 as a possible D gene (6 bases). Trimming removed 6 bases at V and 5 bases at J, with 20 bases between. The germline CDR1 and CDR2 sequences are MNHEY and SMNVEV (reference sequence). The CDR3 is made up of 16 amino acids. CDR3 residues: CASRIGSREVNNEQFF. For the CDR3, the DNA is TGTGCCAGCAGAATAGGGTCCAGGGAGGTAAACAATGAGCAGTTCTTC.

The rearrangement uses TRBV6-5 and TRBJ1-6; 10 nucleotides line up with TRBD1. This CDR3 contains 16 residues. Germline CDR1 MNHEY, CDR2 SVGAGI. V shed 4 bases and J 10 bases; nucleotides not matched to a gene: 10. The CDR3 loop is CASSSLRQGANSPLHF. The CDR3 bases are TGTGCCAGCAGTTCCCTTCGACAGGGGGCGAACTCACCCCTCCACTTT.

The rearrangement joins TRBV7-6 to TRBJ1-2; possible D gene TRBD1, 5 bases. The V end lost 1 base, the J end lost 0 bases, and 9 bases lay between the germline ends. This CDR3 contains 15 residues. Germline CDR1 and CDR2: SGHVS and FNYEAQ. DNA for the CDR3: TGTGCCAGCAGCTTAGAGGGGTCAGCTAACTATGGCTACACCTTC. Translating gives CASSLEGSANYGYTF.

The CDR3 region has the DNA TGTGCCAGCAGTCTTCACCGGGACACCCCCGCTGAAGCTTTCTTT. As protein: CASSLHRDTPAEAFF. The V and J genes are TRBV28 and TRBJ1-1; a weak D match, TRBD1 (6 bases). Trimming left V 5 bases short and J 6 bases short, with 19 bases between. Germline values: CDR1 MDHEN, CDR2 SYDVKM. This CDR3 contains 15 residues. Using reference TRBV28 and TRBJ1-1 for the parts outside the CDR3, the full variable domain is DVKVTQSSRYLVKRTGEKVFLECVQDMDHENMFWYRQDPGLGLRLIYFSYDVKMKEKGDIPEGYSVSREKKERFSLILESASTNQTSMYLCASSLHRDTPAEAFFGQGTRLTVV.

This clone was found once. The chain employs TRBV5-6 and TRBJ1-2, with 11 bases fitting TRBD1. This CDR3 is built from 16 residues. After removal of 4 bases from V and 6 bases from J, the junction contained 11 bases not matched to a gene. Germline-derived CDR1 and CDR2 are SGHDT and YYEEEE. This chain's CDR3 is CASSGNGTGGLDGYTF. The CDR3 DNA is TGTGCCAGCAGCGGAAACGGGACAGGGGGACTCGATGGCTACACCTTC. Using reference TRBV5-6 and TRBJ1-2 for the parts outside the CDR3, the full variable domain is DAGVTQSPTHLIKTRGQQVTLRCSPKSGHDTVSWYQQALGQGPQFIFQYYEEEERQRGNFPDRFSGHQFPNYSSELNVNALLLGDSALYLCASSGNGTGGLDGYTFGSGTRLTVV.

The J gene is TRBJ1-3, the V gene TRBV28; D is perhaps TRBD1 (6 bases). V was cut by 5 bases and J by 4 bases, with 15 bases left in between. Per germline, CDR1 MDHEN and CDR2 SYDVKM. The CDR3 runs to 15 residues. The DNA for the CDR3 is TGTGCCAGCAGTCCCAGGGGTCCGCGGGGAAACACCATATATTTT. It codes for CASSPRGPRGNTIYF.

V usage is TRBV2 and J usage is TRBJ2-4, with D possibly TRBD1 on 7 matching bases. This CDR3 region has 18 residues. The V gene lost 11 bases and the J gene lost 0 bases, with 26 bases spanning the gap. Germline lookup yields CDR1 SNHLY and CDR2 FYNNEI. The CDR3 spells CAGRYGTAPWEAKNIQYF. As DNA, the CDR3 is TGTGCCGGGAGGTACGGGACAGCTCCATGGGAAGCCAAAAACATTCAGTACTTC. Drawing the rest from reference TRBV2 and TRBJ2-4, the complete variable domain is EPEVTQTPSHQVTQMGQEVILRCVPISNHLYFYWYRQILGQKVEFLVSFYNNEISEKSEIFDDQFSVERPDGSNFTLKIRSTKLEDSAMYFCAGRYGTAPWEAKNIQYFGAGTRLSVL.

V gene TRBV6-5 combines with J gene TRBJ1-4, with D uncertain. From germline, CDR1 is MNHEY and CDR2 SVGAGI. Trimming removed 6 bases from V and 3 bases from J, with 14 bases in between. The CDR3 runs to 15 residues. CDR3 nucleotide sequence: TGTGCCAGCAGGTCCCAGGAGGAGGCTAATGAAAAACTGTTTTTT. Translated, it gives CASRSQEEANEKLFF.

V gene TRBV27 combines with J gene TRBJ2-7; 13 nucleotides align to TRBD2. The CDR3 runs to 17 residues. Germline assignment: CDR1 MNHEY and CDR2 SMNVEV (reference sequence). With V trimmed by 4 bases and J by 5 bases, 11 bases remained unmatched. CDR3 region: CASSSKTGTSGTHEQYF. The CDR3 DNA reads TGTGCCAGCAGTTCTAAGACCGGGACTAGCGGGACCCACGAGCAGTACTTC.

The gene calls are TRBV9 and TRBJ2-7; perhaps TRBD1 as D (6 bases). Germline V gene sequence: CDR1 SGDLS, CDR2 YYNGEE. The CDR3 length is 13 residues. V was clipped by 0 bases and J by 6 bases, with 10 bases between them. The CDR3 loop is CASSVAGGSEQYF. In DNA, the CDR3 is TGTGCCAGCAGCGTAGCTGGGGGCTCCGAGCAGTACTTC.

V usage is TRBV28 and J usage is TRBJ1-4, with TRBD1 matching 7 bases. The germline V gene encodes CDR1 MDHEN and CDR2 SYDVKM. The junction had 10 bases not matched to a gene; V was cut back by 1 base and J by 2 bases. This CDR3 is 18 amino acids long. This CDR3 is CASSLSYAVRGTNEKLFF. The DNA for the CDR3 is TGTGCCAGCAGTTTATCTTACGCGGTCAGGGGGACTAATGAAAAACTGTTTTTT.

This sequence joins TRBV7-4 and TRBJ1-2; D ambiguous. Trimming stripped 5 bases from V and 3 bases from J, with 19 bases between. The germline V gene has CDR1 SGHVT and CDR2 SQSDAQ. The CDR3 consists of 16 residues. CDR3 nucleotides: TGTGCCAGCAGCCCGAGATTGGTGGAGGACTACTATGGCTACACCTTC. It specifies CASSPRLVEDYYGYTF. Looking up the rest from reference TRBV7-4 and TRBJ1-2 gives the full variable domain: GAGVSQSPRYKVAKRGRDVALRCDSISGHVTLYWYRQTLGQGSEVLTYSQSDAQRDKSGRPSGRFSAERPERSVSTLKIQRTEQGDSAVYLCASSPRLVEDYYGYTFGSGTRLTVV.

The V gene is TRBV7-6, the J gene TRBJ1-5; TRBD1 matches 10 bases. This CDR3 spans 20 amino acids. After removal of 5 bases from V and 0 bases from J, the junction contained 16 bases not matched to a gene. CDR1 SGHVS and CDR2 FNYEAQ come from the germline V gene. The CDR3 region has the DNA TGTGCCAGCAGCCAGGAGCAGGGACAGGGGTCCTTCGATAGCAATCAGCCCCAGCATTTT. Protein product: CASSQEQGQGSFDSNQPQHF.

In nucleotides, the CDR3 is TGTGCCAGCAGCCAACCACATCCTAGGACAGGGGGTCCGGCAGATACGCAGTATTTT. It yields the protein CASSQPHPRTGGPADTQYF. The V gene is TRBV14, the J gene TRBJ2-3; 10 bases are shared with TRBD1. V lost 2 bases and J lost 4; bases outside the gene matches: 15. From germline, CDR1 is SGHDN and CDR2 FVKESK. The CDR3 extends over 19 amino acids. The full variable domain, with the rest looked up from reference TRBV14 and TRBJ2-3, is EAGVTQFPSHSVIEKGQTVTLRCDPISGHDNLYWYRRVMGKEIKFLLHFVKESKQDESGMPNNRFLAERTGGTYSTLKVQPAELEDSGVYFCASSQPHPRTGGPADTQYFGPGTRLTVL.